This TCR beta chain stems from a study of T cell responses to AZD1222 COVID-19 vaccine. V was cut by 6 bases and J by 1 base, with 9 bases left in between. Germline V CDR1 and CDR2: SQVTM, ANQGSEA. The CDR3 sequence is 12 residues long. Only in-frame clones appear in the TCRdb table, and some are missing; sequencing was by immunoSEQ multiplex PCR. The table records 95,000 to 150,000 clones, 80% to 90% of them present only once. The genes are TRBV29-1 and TRBJ1-1; tentative D call: TRBD1 (5 bases). This TCR came from an adult in good health. The specimen comprised peripheral blood, sampled on day 0 of AZD1222 vaccination. The DNA for the CDR3 is TGCAGCGTCCCGGACACGAACACTGAAGCTTTCTTT. Translated: CSVPDTNTEAFF. The entire variable domain, with the rest obtained from reference TRBV29-1 and TRBJ1-1, is as follows: SAVISQKPSRDICQRGTSLTIQCQVDSQVTMMFWYRQQPGQSLTLIATANQGSEATYESGFVIDKFPISRPNLTFSTLTVSNMSPEDSSIYLCSVPDTNTEAFFGQGTRLTVV.